Listed below are T cell receptor beta chains from one sample, sequenced in a study of blood T cell repertoires in COVID-19. The table came from immunoSEQ multiplex PCR; TCRdb's copy has only in-frame clones and leaves some out. The top ten clones hold roughly 1.1% of a sample with approximately 300,000 clones, 80% to 90% of them seen once. Material for sequencing was peripheral blood. These receptors came from a woman aged 45 to 65 with acute or convalescent COVID-19. CDR3s include the opening cysteine and the closing phenylalanine or tryptophan. A D gene is named only where the DNA matches it firmly. Clone size is shown for a subset of rows, as once, few, many or a class of expanded clone.

clone_size d_call j_call v_call cdr3_nt cdr3_aa
NA NA TRBJ1-2 TRBV7-9 TGTGCCAGCACTAGGGGTGACTATGGCTACACCTTC CASTRGDYGYTF
NA NA TRBJ1-4 TRBV4-1 TGCGCCAGCAGCTTCCGAGGGACAACTAATGAAAAACTGTTTTTT CASSFRGTTNEKLFF
NA TRBD1 TRBJ2-1 TRBV5-4 TGTGCCAGCAGCTTATTAGTAACACAGGGGGCAGATGAGCAGTTCTTC CASSLLVTQGADEQFF
NA NA TRBJ1-5 TRBV19 TGTGCCACGAGACAGTCCAATCAGCCCCAGCATTTT CATRQSNQPQHF
NA TRBD1 TRBJ2-1 TRBV11-3 TGTGCCAGCAGCCCCGGGACAGGGGGCTACAATGAGCAGTTCTTC CASSPGTGGYNEQFF
NA NA TRBJ1-2 TRBV18 TGTGCCAGCTCACCAGCAGGGGTGAACGGCTACACCTTC CASSPAGVNGYTF
NA NA TRBJ1-2 TRBV4-3 TGCGCCAGCAGCCAAGGCCGGGTTACATCTAACTATGGCTACACCTTC CASSQGRVTSNYGYTF
NA TRBD1 TRBJ1-5 TRBV6-6 TGTGCCAGTTTTACAGGGGGGGATCAGCCCCAGCATTTT CASFTGGDQPQHF
NA TRBD1 TRBJ2-3 TRBV3-1/TRBV3-2 TGTGCCAGCAGCCCAACAGGGGAAGATACGCAGTATTTT CASSPTGEDTQYF
NA TRBD2 TRBJ2-1 TRBV7-2 TGTGCCAGCAGCTTAGGCCTCGGCGGGGGTTACAATGAGCAGTTCTTC CASSLGLGGGYNEQFF
once NA TRBJ1-3 TRBV21-1 TGTGCCAGCAGCAAAGCGCAGGCCAGGGGGAGTGGAAACACCATATATTTT CASSKAQARGSGNTIYF
NA NA TRBJ2-5 TRBV6-1 TGTGCCAGCAGTGAAGTTCCGGATAGGGGGACCCAGTACTTC CASSEVPDRGTQYF
NA TRBD1 TRBJ1-2 TRBV2 TGTGCCAGCAGTGACCCACAGGGGCTTGGCTACACCTTC CASSDPQGLGYTF
NA NA TRBJ1-6 TRBV7-2 TGTGCCAGCAGATCCCCAGGCTTGGGGGGGCATTCACCCCTCCACTTT CASRSPGLGGHSPLHF
NA TRBD1 TRBJ1-1 TRBV6-2/TRBV6-3 TGTGCCAGCAGCCCGCCAAACAGGGGGCTGTATGAGAACACTGAAGCTTTCTTT CASSPPNRGLYENTEAFF
NA TRBD1 TRBJ1-3 TRBV5-1 TGCGCCAGCAGCTTGGAACTTACAGGGGGAGCTGGAAACACCATATATTTT CASSLELTGGAGNTIYF
NA NA TRBJ1-1 TRBV28 TGTGCCAGCAGTTTAATGGGGGGGAACACTGAAGCTTTCTTT CASSLMGGNTEAFF
NA NA TRBJ1-1 TRBV2 TGTGCCAGCAGTTTGGGGGGGGGTCAAAACACTGAAGCTTTCTTT CASSLGGGQNTEAFF
NA TRBD2 TRBJ2-3 TRBV2 TGTGCCAGCCGTCCCGCGGGACTAGCGGGAGCGCAGTATTTT CASRPAGLAGAQYF
NA TRBD2 TRBJ2-7 TRBV6-6 TGTGCCAGCGAAAAATCTAGCGGGGCCTCCTACGAGCAGTACTTC CASEKSSGASYEQYF
NA NA TRBJ1-2 TRBV6-6 TGTGCCAGCAGTTACTCGACGGGGGGCTACACCTTC CASSYSTGGYTF
NA NA TRBJ2-2 TRBV7-2 TGTGCCAGCAGCTTAGTGGGGGGTTGGAACACCGGGGAGCTGTTTTTT CASSLVGGWNTGELFF
NA TRBD2 TRBJ2-5 TRBV5-8 TGTGCCAGCAGCTTTGGGGGGGGGCAAGAGACCCAGTACTTC CASSFGGGQETQYF
NA NA TRBJ1-6 TRBV25-1 TGTGCCAGCAGTGAAGGAGGGGCACATAATTCACCCCTCCACTTT CASSEGGAHNSPLHF
NA NA TRBJ1-1 TRBV30 TGTGCCTGGAGTCCTCGGGCTGAAGCTTTCTTT CAWSPRAEAFF
NA TRBD1 TRBJ2-4 TRBV7-9 TGTGCCAGCAGCTTAGGGGACAGGGGGAGCAAAAACATTCAGTACTTC CASSLGDRGSKNIQYF
NA NA TRBJ2-1 TRBV29-1 TGCAGCGCACAAGAGTGGAGTCTGAGCAATGAGCAGTTCTTC CSAQEWSLSNEQFF
NA TRBD1 TRBJ1-2 TRBV2 TGTGCCAGCAGTTCGGGACAGGGAGGCTACACCTTC CASSSGQGGYTF
NA TRBD1 TRBJ1-3 TRBV10-1 TGCGCCAGCAGTACCGGGACAGTCAGCTCTGGAAACACCATATATTTT CASSTGTVSSGNTIYF
NA NA TRBJ1-5 TRBV3-1/TRBV3-2 TGTGCCAGCAGCCAACAACAGGGTGGCCAGCCCCAGCATTTT CASSQQQGGQPQHF
NA TRBD2 TRBJ2-3 TRBV5-1 TGCGCCAGCAGCAGGGGACTAGCGGGGGGGCCCCCAGATACGCAGTATTTT CASSRGLAGGPPDTQYF
NA NA TRBJ1-5 TRBV7-2 TGTGCCAGCAGCGGACGGGGATTTCAGCCCCAGCATTTT CASSGRGFQPQHF
NA NA TRBJ1-5 TRBV19 TGTGCCAGTAGTATAGACCCTACCGTTGCCGCCCAGCATTTT CASSIDPTVAAQHF
NA NA TRBJ1-3 TRBV13 TGTGCCAGCAAGCATTCGGGGGGCTCCGGAAACACCATATATTTT CASKHSGGSGNTIYF
NA TRBD1 TRBJ1-2 TRBV6-1 TGTGCCAGCAGTGATGGACAGGGTGATGGCTACACCTTC CASSDGQGDGYTF
NA TRBD2 TRBJ2-3 TRBV9 TGTGCCAGCAGCGTATATAGCGGGAGCACAGATACGCAGTATTTT CASSVYSGSTDTQYF
few NA TRBJ2-2 TRBV18 TGTGCCAGCTCACCCCAACCACAGGAGCCCTCGGAGCTGTTTTTT CASSPQPQEPSELFF
NA TRBD1 TRBJ2-5 TRBV6-1 TGTGCCAGCAGTGACCCGACAGGGCGTAAGGAGACCCAGTACTTC CASSDPTGRKETQYF
NA TRBD1 TRBJ2-2 TRBV2 TGTGTCAGCAGTGAAGCAGGGGGAACCGGGGAGCTGTTTTTT CVSSEAGGTGELFF
NA TRBD1 TRBJ1-6 TRBV27 TGTGCCAGCAGCCCAGCGGGGACAGGGGAATCACCCCTCCACTTT CASSPAGTGESPLHF
NA NA TRBJ1-2 TRBV28 TGTGCCAGCAGTTTACAGGGGTATGGCTACACCTTC CASSLQGYGYTF
NA NA TRBJ2-2 TRBV14 TGTGCCAGCAGCCAAGGGGTTGGGGGCGCCGCCGGGGAGCTGTTTTTT CASSQGVGGAAGELFF
NA TRBD1 TRBJ1-2 TRBV11-2 TGTGCCAGCAGCTCCCGGATCCGGACAGGGGGCATTTATGGCTACACCTTC CASSSRIRTGGIYGYTF
NA NA TRBJ1-4 TRBV5-8 TGTGCTGCAAGGAGGCGGGAAGAAAAACTGTTTTTT CAARRREEKLFF